This T cell receptor (beta chain) emerged from a study of blood T cell repertoires in COVID-19. About the study: Acute and convalescent COVID-19 specimens originated in the United States, Italy and Spain.

Only in-frame clones appear in the TCRdb table, and some are missing; sequencing was by immunoSEQ multiplex PCR. The table includes about 83,000 clones, around nine tenths detected once. CDR1 is MDHEN and CDR2 is SYDVKM in the germline V gene. This CDR3 is 16 amino acids long. After removal of 6 bases from V and 2 bases from J, the junction contained 5 bases not matched to a gene. Material: peripheral blood. The chain joins TRBV28 to TRBJ1-6; TRBD1 matches 9 bases. This TCR was sampled from a man of 80 years or more with active or convalescent COVID-19. This CDR3 is CASRATGGPYNSPLHF. The DNA for the CDR3 is TGTGCCAGCAGGGCCACAGGGGGCCCCTATAATTCACCCCTCCACTTT. The full variable domain, in which reference TRBV28 and TRBJ1-6 provide the parts outside the CDR3, is DVKVTQSSRYLVKRTGEKVFLECVQDMDHENMFWYRQDPGLGLRLIYFSYDVKMKEKGDIPEGYSVSREKKERFSLILESASTNQTSMYLCASRATGGPYNSPLHFGNGTRLTVT.